This TCR beta chain was recovered during a study of response to subunit inactivated influenza vaccine. Germline V gene lookup returns CDR1 SGHAT and CDR2 FQNNGV. There are 14 residues in the CDR3. The V gene lost 1 base and the J gene lost 8 bases, with 11 bases spanning the gap. Study results and limitations: Every seasonal influenza vaccination brings in few new T cells, the authors suggested.

This clonotype came up many times. Its antigen is still unknown. TCRdb fed the RT-PCR reads into MiXCR, producing one record per CDR3 protein. The sample records hundreds of thousands of distinct CDR3 sequences, less than 20% being singletons. The chain has TRBV11-2 and TRBJ2-2, with D possibly matching TRBD2 (6 bases). The material was PBMCs from blood, obtained more than 4 days after vaccination. This TCR was recovered from a man in his fifties who received an inactivated influenza vaccine. In nucleotides, the CDR3 is TGTGCCAGCAGCTTAGCGGGAGCGTCGGGGGAGCTGTTTTTT. It codes for CASSLAGASGELFF. Drawing the rest from reference TRBV11-2 and TRBJ2-2, the complete variable domain is EAGVAQSPRYKIIEKRQSVAFWCNPISGHATLYWYQQILGQGPKLLIQFQNNGVVDDSQLPKDRFSAERLKGVDSTLKIQPAKLEDSAVYLCASSLAGASGELFFGEGSRLTVL.